These 21 T cell receptor beta chains were sequenced from one sample in a study of regulatory T cells in long-lasting Graves disease. Sample time point: newly diagnosed GD, antithyroid drugs for less than 3 months. PBMC RNA served as the TCR library source. Arm-PCR of CDR3 regions with iRepertoire HTBI primers generated TCR beta libraries. TCRdb reanalysed the multiplex PCR reads using MiXCR and keeps one entry per CDR3 protein. The sample holds 400,000 to 500,000 distinct CDR3 sequences, around 15% seen once. These data are also associated with another study on T cells in Graves' hyperthyroidism and ophthalmopathy.

The source was peripheral blood mononuclear cells (PBMCs), collected at new diagnosis, from a patient treated with antithyroid drugs. The receptors here all came from a woman between 18 and 29 years old with Graves disease.

This clonotype appeared many times. The chain employs TRBV7-2 and TRBJ2-7; TRBD2 matches 14 bases. The CDR3 consists of 17 residues. Germline-derived CDR1 and CDR2 are SGHTA and FQGNSA. Losses at the gene ends were 5 bases for V and 4 bases for J; bases not matched to a gene: 10. The CDR3 DNA reads TGTGCCAGCAGCGGACCGACTAGCGGGAGGGCCGATTACGAGCAGTACTTC. Protein sequence: CASSGPTSGRADYEQYF. Variable domain in full (rest from reference TRBV7-2 and TRBJ2-7): GAGVSQSPSNKVTEKGKDVELRCDPISGHTALYWYRQSLGQGLEFLIYFQGNSAPDKSGLPSDRFSAERTGGSVSTLTIQRTQQEDSAVYLCASSGPTSGRADYEQYFGPGTRLTVT.

Points on this clonotype: This may come from a read error, since a much larger clone is one base off. The rearrangement uses TRBV18 and TRBJ1-1; D gene unclear. The CDR3 is made up of 15 amino acids. CDR1 and CDR2 from the germline V gene are KGHSH and LQKENI. CDR3 DNA sequence: TGTGCCAGCTCACCACTCGAGGCGGTGAACACTGAAGCTCTCTTT. Translating gives CASSPLEAVNTEALF. Combining the CDR3 with reference TRBV18 and TRBJ1-1 gives the whole variable domain NAGVMQNPRHLVRRRGQEARLRCSPMKGHSHVYWYRQLPEEGLKFMVYLQKENIIDESGMPKERFSAEFPKEGPSILRIQQVVRGDSAAYFCASSPLEAVNTEALFGQGTRLTVV.

The V call is TRBV15, the J call TRBJ1-5, with D perhaps TRBD1 (6 bases). The germline V gene encodes CDR1 LNHNV and CDR2 YYDKDF (reference sequence). The CDR3 contains 16 residues. V gave up 2 bases and J gave up 2 bases, with 13 bases separating them. CDR3 nucleotides: TGTGCCACCAGCAGAAAACAGGGCGAGGGCAATCAGCCCCAGCATTTT. Amino acids: CATSRKQGEGNQPQHF.

There are a few counts of this clonotype. The chain has TRBV29-1 and TRBJ2-7; D may be TRBD1 or TRBD2 (5 bases each). Germline V CDR1 and CDR2: SQVTM, ANQGSEA. CDR3 size: 14 residues. Trimming left V 6 bases short and J 2 bases short, with 17 bases between. CDR3 nucleotides: TGCAGCGTCGGGACCGGGATCGGTACCTACGAGCAGTACTTC. This translates into CSVGTGIGTYEQYF.

Concerning this clonotype: A much bigger clone sits one base away, suggesting this may be a read error. V usage is TRBV7-2 and J usage is TRBJ2-7; 9 nucleotides agree with TRBD2. Losses at the gene ends were 5 bases for V and 7 bases for J; bases not matched to a gene: 12. Germline V gene lookup returns CDR1 SGHTA and CDR2 FQGNSA. The CDR3 spans 15 residues. CDR3 protein: CASSHSGRYYNEQYF. DNA of the CDR3: TGTGCCAGCAGCCACAGCGGGAGGTATTACAATGAGCAGTACTTC.

The chain combines TRBV7-6 with TRBJ2-5; D unclear. The CDR3 has 12 residues. The germline V gene encodes CDR1 SGHVS and CDR2 FNYEAQ. V was pared by 5 bases and J by 3 bases, with 7 bases between. CDR3 bases: TGTGCCAGCAGCCGTGTGAAAGAGACCCAGTACTTC. This codes for CASSRVKETQYF.

V is TRBV2 and J is TRBJ1-2; a weak D match, TRBD1 (5 bases). The CDR3 spans 13 residues. Germline V gene sequence: CDR1 SNHLY, CDR2 FYNNEI. Trimming stripped 5 bases from V and 7 bases from J, with 14 bases between. The CDR3 reads CASSLTRDGGYTF. CDR3 bases: TGTGCCAGCAGTCTGACCCGGGACGGTGGCTACACCTTC. The full variable domain, rest sourced from reference TRBV2 and TRBJ1-2, is EPEVTQTPSHQVTQMGQEVILRCVPISNHLYFYWYRQILGQKVEFLVSFYNNEISEKSEIFDDQFSVERPDGSNFTLKIRSTKLEDSAMYFCASSLTRDGGYTFGSGTRLTVV.

This rearrangement joins TRBV29-1 to TRBJ2-2; no clear D. V gave up 7 bases and J gave up 2 bases, with 14 bases separating them. The CDR3 is 14 residues long. CDR1 is SQVTM, CDR2 ANQGSEA, per germline. CDR3 residues: CSARMVVNTGELFF. The CDR3 nucleotides read TGCAGCGCCCGGATGGTCGTAAACACCGGGGAGCTGTTTTTT.

In this sample, this clonotype turned up once. The chain couples TRBV6-2 or TRBV6-3 to TRBJ2-2; 16 positions match TRBD2. V lost 4 bases to trimming and J lost 4 bases; unmatched junction nucleotides: 9. CDR3 length equals 19 residues. Germline CDR1 reads MNHEY; CDR2 reads SVGEGT. The CDR3 DNA reads TGTGCCAGCAGTTCTGTGGGACTAGCGGGAGGGTCGGGCACCGGGGAGCTGTTTTTT. As protein: CASSSVGLAGGSGTGELFF.

This clonotype was counted between two and nine times. This chain connects TRBV27 to TRBJ2-5; tentative D call: TRBD2 (5 bases). With 6 bases removed from V and 5 bases from J, the gap between germline ends came to 13 bases. Germline assignment: CDR1 MNHEY and CDR2 SMNVEV (reference sequence). The CDR3 consists of 13 residues. The CDR3 coding sequence is TGTGCCAGCAGGGAGGCTGGCAAGGAGACCCAGTACTTC. Its translation: CASREAGKETQYF.

The gene calls are TRBV7-6 and TRBJ2-1; TRBD2 matches 11 bases. Germline CDR1 reads SGHVS; CDR2 reads FNYEAQ. J lost 7 bases, V lost 8 bases, and 7 bases had no gene match. This CDR3 has 14 residues. CDR3 loop: CASGRASGRNEQFF. DNA of the CDR3: TGTGCCAGCGGCCGGGCTAGCGGGAGGAATGAGCAGTTCTTC. Supplemented by reference TRBV7-6 and TRBJ2-1, the full variable domain reads GAGVSQSPRYKVTKRGQDVALRCDPISGHVSLYWYRQALGQGPEFLTYFNYEAQQDKSGLPNDRFSAERPEGSISTLTIQRTEQRDSAMYRCASGRASGRNEQFFGPGTRLTVL.

This clonotype was picked up many times. The rearrangement links TRBV6-2 or TRBV6-3 to TRBJ2-3, with 10 bases aligning to TRBD2. This CDR3 is built from 17 residues. Germline lookup yields CDR1 MNHEY and CDR2 SVGEGT. V gave up 5 bases and J gave up 2 bases; unmatched junction bases: 10. The CDR3 sequence: CASSELAGGGNTDTQYF. The CDR3 DNA reads TGTGCCAGCAGTGAATTAGCGGGAGGTGGGAACACAGATACGCAGTATTTT.

In the case of this clonotype: A read error may account for a junction end that differs from germline. V is TRBV6-2 or TRBV6-3 and J is TRBJ2-7; TRBD1 agrees at 10 bases. This CDR3 region has 15 residues. Germline lookup yields CDR1 MNHEY and CDR2 SVGEGT. CDR3 bases: TGTGCCAGCAGTTACTCGGGACAGGGGACCTACGAGCGGTACTTC. This encodes CASSYSGQGTYERYF.

The V gene is TRBV19, the J gene TRBJ2-7, with D unclear. Trimming removed 9 bases from V and 5 bases from J, with 8 bases in between. The CDR3 spans 10 residues. Per germline, CDR1 LNHDA and CDR2 SQIVND (reference sequence). CDR3 DNA sequence: TGTGCCAGCAGAGGTGACGAGCAGTACTTC. Amino acid sequence: CASRGDEQYF.

This clonotype has just a few counts. The gene calls are TRBV3-1 and TRBJ2-7; 7 nucleotides line up with TRBD2. V lost 1 base and J lost 3; bases outside the gene matches: 6. CDR3 length: 15 amino acids. Germline V lookup: CDR1 LGHDT, CDR2 YNNKEL (reference sequence). The CDR3 loop is CASSQAERGLYEQYF. The CDR3, as DNA: TGTGCCAGCAGCCAAGCTGAGCGGGGACTCTACGAGCAGTACTTC.

This clonotype was observed a few times. The chain combines TRBV3-1 with TRBJ1-3; D remains unclear. The length of the CDR3 is 15 residues. Trimming pared 3 bases from V and 0 bases from J, leaving 9 bases between. From germline, CDR1 is LGHDT and CDR2 YNNKEL (reference sequence). The CDR3 reads CASSQRHHSGNTIYF. CDR3 bases: TGTGCCAGCAGCCAGCGGCACCACTCTGGAAACACCATATATTTT.

This clonotype was picked up many times. The chain uses TRBV20-1 and TRBJ2-1, with TRBD2 matching over 8 bases. CDR3 size: 15 residues. After removal of 7 bases from V and 6 bases from J, the junction contained 14 bases not matched to a gene. Germline V lookup: CDR1 DFQATT, CDR2 SNEGSKA (reference sequence). The CDR3 coding sequence is TGCAGTGGTTACCCAAGCGGGAGAAGGAGCAATGAGCAGTTCTTC. Translating gives CSGYPSGRRSNEQFF.

The chain uses TRBV4-3 and TRBJ1-2, with TRBD1 matching over 8 bases. CDR1 is LGHNA and CDR2 is YSLEER in the germline V gene. This CDR3 region has 15 residues. V lost 1 base to trimming and J lost 2 bases; unmatched junction nucleotides: 3. CDR3 in amino acids: CASSQAPGGNYGYTF. The CDR3, as DNA: TGCGCCAGCAGCCAAGCTCCAGGGGGCAACTATGGCTACACCTTC.

This clonotype was seen at least ten times. This chain joins TRBV2 and TRBJ2-1; 8 nucleotides align to TRBD2. CDR1 and CDR2 from the germline V gene are SNHLY and FYNNEI. The junction had 6 bases not matched to a gene; V was cut back by 2 bases and J by 9 bases. The CDR3 consists of 14 residues. The CDR3 region is CASSEPLAGTEQFF. CDR3 sequence (DNA): TGTGCCAGCAGTGAACCCCTAGCGGGTACTGAGCAGTTCTTC.

The sample holds many counts of this clonotype. CDR3 amino acids: CASSLEASGRAGQYF. In DNA form, the CDR3 reads TGTGCCAGCAGCTTAGAGGCTAGCGGGAGGGCGGGGCAGTATTTT. The rearrangement links TRBV7-2 to TRBJ2-3; 12 bases line up with TRBD2. Losses at the gene ends were 1 base for V and 11 bases for J; bases not matched to a gene: 7. The germline gives CDR1 SGHTA, CDR2 FQGNSA. The length of the CDR3 is 15 residues.

The chain recombines TRBV9 with TRBJ2-7; 10 bases line up with TRBD2. Germline values: CDR1 SGDLS, CDR2 YYNGEE. The V segment lost 4 bases and the J segment 4 bases; nucleotides outside the gene matches: 8. The CDR3 has 15 residues. CDR3 bases: TGTGCCAGCAGCAACGGAGCGGGAGGGGCGTACGAGCAGTACTTC. Amino acids: CASSNGAGGAYEQYF.